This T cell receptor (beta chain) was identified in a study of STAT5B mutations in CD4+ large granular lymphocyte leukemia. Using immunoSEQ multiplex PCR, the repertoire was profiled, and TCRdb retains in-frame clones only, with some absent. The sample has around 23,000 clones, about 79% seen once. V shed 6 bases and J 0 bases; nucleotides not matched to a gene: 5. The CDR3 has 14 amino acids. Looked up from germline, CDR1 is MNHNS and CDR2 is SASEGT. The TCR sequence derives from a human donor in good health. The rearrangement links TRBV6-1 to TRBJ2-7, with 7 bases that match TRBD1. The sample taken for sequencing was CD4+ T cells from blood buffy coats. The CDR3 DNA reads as TGTGCCAGCAGCCAGACAGGGAACTCCTACGAGCAGTACTTC. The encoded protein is CASSQTGNSYEQYF.